This paragraph covers one T cell receptor beta chain sequence. The antigen is unknown. Germline CDR1 and CDR2: SGHRS and YFSETQ. The CDR3 covers 15 residues. This specimen comes from a study of T cells expressing NK-cell markers. Study results and limitations: HCMV specificity of the expanded NKG2C+ T cell clones stayed unclear.

TCR beta cDNA was generated via 5'RACE template switching incorporating UMIs. TCRdb processed the 5' RACE reads again and assigns one entry to each CDR3 protein, with no DNA. The sample's table shows about 460,000 distinct CDR3 sequences. The V and J genes are TRBV5-1 and TRBJ2-7; TCRdb names TRBD1, which stays unverified in the absence of DNA. This clonotype was obtained from a woman in her forties or fifties in good health. The sample consisted of blood T cells: a sorted CD56 or NKG2C T cell subset, CD4+ or CD8+ T cells, or bulk PBMC T cells (not recorded which). The CDR3 protein is CASSFPGGGIYEQYF.